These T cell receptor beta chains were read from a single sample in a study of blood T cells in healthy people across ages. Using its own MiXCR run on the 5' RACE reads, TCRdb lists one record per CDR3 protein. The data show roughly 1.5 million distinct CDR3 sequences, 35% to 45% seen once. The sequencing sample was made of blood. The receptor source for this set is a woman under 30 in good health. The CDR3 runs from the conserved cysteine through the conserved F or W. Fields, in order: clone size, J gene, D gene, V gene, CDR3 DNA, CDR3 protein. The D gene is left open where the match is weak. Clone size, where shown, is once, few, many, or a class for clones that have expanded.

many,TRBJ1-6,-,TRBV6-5,TGTGCCAGCAGTATGACAGTTAATTCACCCCTCCACTTT,CASSMTVNSPLHF
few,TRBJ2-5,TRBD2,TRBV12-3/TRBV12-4,TGTGCCAGCAGTTTATGGCGGGACTACAATGAGCAGTACTTC,CASSLWRDYNEQYF
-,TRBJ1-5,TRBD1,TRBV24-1,TGTGCCACCAGTGCGGGGACAGGGAATAGCAATCAGCCCCAGCATTTT,CATSAGTGNSNQPQHF
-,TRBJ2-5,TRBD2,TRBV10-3,TGTGCCATCAGTGTAAGCGGGGGGCCTCCCCAAGAGACCCAGTACTTC,CAISVSGGPPQETQYF
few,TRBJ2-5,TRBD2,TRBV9,TGTGCCAGGGGAGCAGCGGGAGGGATCAAAGAGACCCAGTACTTC,CARGAAGGIKETQYF
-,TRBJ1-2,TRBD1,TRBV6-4,TGTGCCAGCAGCTCTCGGACAGGGAGATTTAATGGCTACACCTTC,CASSSRTGRFNGYTF
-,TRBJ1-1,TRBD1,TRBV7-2,TGTGCCAGCAGCCTTCGGAGGGGGCGGGAAGAGACTGAAGCTTTCTTT,CASSLRRGREETEAFF
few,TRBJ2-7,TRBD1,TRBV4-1,TGCGCCAGCAGCCAAGCATCTGGGACAGGATACGAGCAGTACTTC,CASSQASGTGYEQYF
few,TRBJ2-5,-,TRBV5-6,TGTGCCAGCAGGAGTCAAGATTTGTGGCAAGAGACCCAGTACTTC,CASRSQDLWQETQYF
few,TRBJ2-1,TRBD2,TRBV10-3,TGTGCCATCAGTGACAATGTAGCGGGGGGACAAATCTGGTACAATGAGCAGTTCTTC,CAISDNVAGGQIWYNEQFF